The 24 T cell receptor beta chains reported below all come from one sample, sequenced in a study of T cells in Graves' hyperthyroidism and ophthalmopathy. The TCR beta CDR3 regions underwent amplification using RNA transcripts as the source. In the first-round RT-PCR of the TCR CDR3, the HTBI primer set was used. TCRdb re-derived calls from the multiplex PCR reads in MiXCR, one entry per CDR3 protein. The table has roughly 380,000 distinct CDR3 sequences, approximately 19% seen once; the top ten hold around 4%. Sequencing input: blood. The receptors come from a woman in her late teens or twenties with Graves' hyperthyroidism.

The sample holds many counts of this clonotype. The chain employs TRBV2 and TRBJ1-1; D is unclear. The CDR3 loop spans 13 amino acids. Germline V lookup: CDR1 SNHLY, CDR2 FYNNEI. V was clipped by 6 bases and J by 0 bases, with 8 bases between them. The CDR3: CASRAELNTEAFF. The CDR3, as DNA: TGTGCCAGCAGGGCAGAACTGAACACTGAAGCTTTCTTT.

This rearrangement joins TRBV15 to TRBJ1-2, with D unresolved. Trimming pared 6 bases from V and 6 bases from J, leaving 11 bases between. The CDR3 loop spans 12 amino acids. CDR1 and CDR2 from the germline V gene are LNHNV and YYDKDF (reference sequence). Written as DNA, the CDR3 is TGTGCCACCAGAGCGCGTGAGGATGGCTACACCTTC. This gives the protein CATRAREDGYTF.

This clonotype has a count of ten or more. The chain uses TRBV12-3 or TRBV12-4 and TRBJ1-2; tentative D call: TRBD1 (6 bases). Trimming removed 3 bases from V and 1 base from J, with 18 bases in between. The CDR3 is made up of 17 amino acids. CDR3 protein: CASSFMGGMPSNYGYTF. The CDR3, as DNA: TGTGCCAGCAGTTTTATGGGGGGCATGCCAAGTAACTATGGCTACACCTTC.

This sequence joins TRBV7-9 and TRBJ1-1; tentative D call: TRBD1 (5 bases). This CDR3 is built from 15 residues. Germline CDR1 and CDR2: SEHNR and FQNEAQ (reference sequence). Trimming shortened V by 3 bases and J by 3 bases, and 14 bases separated the two germline ends. Here the CDR3 DNA reads TGTGCCAGCAGCTTCTACCTGGGGGGAGACACTGAAGCTTTCTTT. Its protein product is CASSFYLGGDTEAFF.

This clonotype was seen many times. The V gene is TRBV27, the J gene TRBJ2-7; D ambiguous. Germline lookup yields CDR1 MNHEY and CDR2 SMNVEV (reference sequence). The ends were cut back, 5 bases at V and 2 bases at J, with 13 bases in the middle. The CDR3 runs to 14 residues. The CDR3 DNA reads TGTGCCAGCAGTCTCTACCGGACCGCCTACGAGCAGTACTTC. Translation: CASSLYRTAYEQYF.

This clonotype was counted ten times or more. The rearrangement links TRBV20-1 to TRBJ1-1; D ambiguous. This CDR3 is built from 12 residues. V was shortened by 5 bases and J by 3 bases, with 10 bases between the two germline ends. Looked up from germline, CDR1 is DFQATT and CDR2 is SNEGSKA (reference sequence). Here the CDR3 DNA reads TGCAGTGCTCTCCTCCAGTACACTGAAGCTTTCTTT. Its translation is CSALLQYTEAFF.

Points on this clonotype: Just one base apart from a much larger clone, this may be a read error. The chain employs TRBV4-2 and TRBJ2-7; D tentatively reads TRBD1 or TRBD2 (5 bases each). The CDR3 length is 17 residues. Germline CDR1 reads LGHNA; CDR2 reads YNFKEQ. CDR3 protein: CASSHTTSGTGAYEQCF. CDR3 DNA: TGTGCCAGCAGCCACACTACCTCCGGGACGGGTGCCTACGAGCAGTGCTTC.

This clonotype showed up just a few times. The rearrangement joins TRBV18 to TRBJ2-7; D remains unclear. This CDR3 comprises 13 residues. Per germline, CDR1 KGHSH and CDR2 LQKENI. Between the trimmed V and J ends, which lost 0 bases and 3 bases, there was a span of 6 bases. The CDR3 nucleotides read TGTGCCAGCTCACCACCGTCGGACTACGAGCAGTACTTC. This encodes CASSPPSDYEQYF. Full variable domain (outside the CDR3, taken from reference TRBV18 and TRBJ2-7): NAGVMQNPRHLVRRRGQEARLRCSPMKGHSHVYWYRQLPEEGLKFMVYLQKENIIDESGMPKERFSAEFPKEGPSILRIQQVVRGDSAAYFCASSPPSDYEQYFGPGTRLTVT.

The chain is built from TRBV7-2 and TRBJ2-5, with D possibly TRBD2 on 6 matching bases. V was trimmed by 5 bases and J by 6 bases, leaving 10 bases between them. CDR3 length: 12 amino acids. The V gene's germline CDR1 is SGHTA and CDR2 FQGNSA. The CDR3 region is CASSHGGKTQYF. The CDR3 bases are TGTGCCAGCAGCCATGGGGGGAAGACCCAGTACTTC.

This clonotype was found many times. The chain recombines TRBV24-1 with TRBJ1-2; no clear D. This CDR3 has 14 amino acids. The V end lost 3 bases, the J end lost 2 bases, and 9 bases lay between the germline ends. Germline V gene sequence: CDR1 KGHDR, CDR2 SFDVKD. CDR3 in amino acids: CATSDVLANYGYTF. In DNA, the CDR3 is TGTGCCACCAGTGATGTCCTAGCGAACTATGGCTACACCTTC.

This chain connects TRBV5-5 to TRBJ1-5, with D perhaps matching TRBD1 (5 bases). Between the trimmed V and J ends, which lost 0 bases and 2 bases, there was a span of 6 bases. Germline V CDR1 and CDR2: SGHKS, YYEKEE (reference sequence). The CDR3 has 14 amino acids. The CDR3 region is CASSLEQGNQPQHF. The DNA for the CDR3 is TGTGCCAGCAGCTTGGAACAGGGCAATCAGCCCCAGCATTTT. Full variable domain (outside the CDR3, taken from reference TRBV5-5 and TRBJ1-5): DAGVTQSPTHLIKTRGQQVTLRCSPISGHKSVSWYQQVLGQGPQFIFQYYEKEERGRGNFPDRFSARQFPNYSSELNVNALLLGDSALYLCASSLEQGNQPQHFGDGTRLSIL.

At least ten counts were recorded for this clonotype. V is TRBV6-1 and J is TRBJ1-3; D unclear. Germline-derived CDR1 and CDR2 are MNHNS and SASEGT. The ends were cut back, 0 bases at V and 4 bases at J, with 13 bases in the middle. CDR3 size: 16 residues. The CDR3 DNA is TGTGCCAGCAGTGAAGCGCTTCGGGCCCACGGAAACACCATATATTTT. Translating gives CASSEALRAHGNTIYF.

About this clonotype: A much larger clonotype is one base distant, so this may be a read error. The CDR3 spells CASTAHRGAYGNQPKHF. Here the CDR3 DNA reads TGTGCCAGCACCGCACACAGGGGCGCCTATGGCAATCAGCCCAAGCATTTT. This chain uses TRBV6-2 or TRBV6-3 with TRBJ1-5; 7 nucleotides match TRBD1. In germline, CDR1 is MNHEY, CDR2 SVGEGT. CDR3 length equals 17 residues.

The chain recombines TRBV6-5 with TRBJ1-2, with TRBD1 identical over 8 bases. Germline CDR1 is MNHEY and CDR2 is SVGAGI. The CDR3 spans 16 residues. After removal of 4 bases from V and 0 bases from J, the junction contained 7 bases not matched to a gene. The CDR3 nucleotides are TGTGCCAGCAGTTCCCCAGACAGGGGCGCTAACTATGGCTACACCTTC. Its translation is CASSSPDRGANYGYTF.

The V and J genes are TRBV7-2 and TRBJ2-4; D unclear. V was clipped by 1 base and J by 11 bases, with 12 bases between them. CDR1 and CDR2 (germline): SGHTA, FQGNSA. The CDR3 has 13 residues. CDR3 in amino acids: CASSLGTVPVQYF. The CDR3 DNA reads TGTGCCAGCAGCTTAGGAACGGTCCCAGTTCAGTACTTC.

This clonotype was observed many times. The chain is built from TRBV5-1 and TRBJ2-5; 9 bases match TRBD1. The germline CDR1 and CDR2 sequences are SGHRS and YFSETQ. The CDR3 is 14 amino acids. Unmatched junction bases numbered 2, after V lost 4 bases and J lost 1 base. The CDR3 DNA is TGCGCCAGCAGCGTGACAGGGGGCCAAGAGACCCAGTACTTC. Protein sequence: CASSVTGGQETQYF.

This clonotype appeared a few times. J is TRBJ1-6 and V is TRBV5-1, with D possibly being TRBD1 (6 bases). The CDR3 is made up of 17 amino acids. The germline V gene encodes CDR1 SGHRS and CDR2 YFSETQ. The V and J ends lost 2 bases and 7 bases respectively, with 19 bases between them. The CDR3 loop is CASSFSFRTAQNSPLHF. The CDR3 DNA reads TGCGCCAGCAGCTTCAGCTTCCGGACAGCACAAAATTCACCCCTCCACTTT. The entire variable domain, with the rest obtained from reference TRBV5-1 and TRBJ1-6, is as follows: KAGVTQTPRYLIKTRGQQVTLSCSPISGHRSVSWYQQTPGQGLQFLFEYFSETQRNKGNFPGRFSGRQFSNSRSEMNVSTLELGDSALYLCASSFSFRTAQNSPLHFGNGTRLTVT.

This clonotype was picked up many times. In nucleotides, the CDR3 is TGTGCCAGCAGACTAGGGTCGGTGAACACTGAAGCTTTCTTT. Protein sequence: CASRLGSVNTEAFF. J is TRBJ1-1 and V is TRBV28; D is ambiguous. Deletions cut 6 bases from V and 0 bases from J, with 11 bases between. Looked up from germline, CDR1 is MDHEN and CDR2 is SYDVKM. The CDR3 sequence is 14 residues long.

This chain uses TRBV5-1 with TRBJ1-4; D is undetermined. Germline V gene sequence: CDR1 SGHRS, CDR2 YFSETQ. The V end was cut by 1 base, the J end by 2 bases, with 9 bases between. CDR3 size: 15 residues. The DNA for the CDR3 is TGCGCCAGCAGCTTGTCGGGGATGACTAATGAAAAACTGTTTTTT. Translated, it gives CASSLSGMTNEKLFF.

This chain uses TRBV6-1 with TRBJ2-7, with D perhaps being TRBD1 or TRBD2 (5 bases each). Germline V gene sequence: CDR1 MNHNS, CDR2 SASEGT. The ends were cut back, 2 bases at V and 1 base at J, with 9 bases in the middle. The CDR3 is 14 amino acids. The CDR3 coding sequence is TGTGCCAGCAGTGAAATGGGGGAATCCTACGAGCAGTACTTC. Its protein product is CASSEMGESYEQYF.

The table lists this clonotype with many counts. The chain joins TRBV7-8 to TRBJ1-5, with TRBD1 matching over 7 bases. The V segment lost 4 bases and the J segment 5 bases; nucleotides outside the gene matches: 2. Looked up from germline, CDR1 is SGHVS and CDR2 is FQNEAQ. The CDR3 covers 13 residues. The CDR3 reads CASSSGTDQPQHF. The CDR3 DNA reads as TGTGCCAGCAGCTCAGGGACAGATCAGCCCCAGCATTTT.

This clonotype has ten or more counts. V is TRBV5-1 and J is TRBJ2-7, with D tentatively TRBD1 (6 bases). Germline V gene sequence: CDR1 SGHRS, CDR2 YFSETQ. This CDR3 has 14 amino acids. V dropped 4 bases and J dropped 3 bases, with 14 bases sitting between them. Here the CDR3 DNA reads TGCGCCAGCAGCACGGACAGCAGTTACTACGAGCAGTACTTC. It codes for CASSTDSSYYEQYF. The full variable domain, with the rest looked up from reference TRBV5-1 and TRBJ2-7, is KAGVTQTPRYLIKTRGQQVTLSCSPISGHRSVSWYQQTPGQGLQFLFEYFSETQRNKGNFPGRFSGRQFSNSRSEMNVSTLELGDSALYLCASSTDSSYYEQYFGPGTRLTVT.

The gene calls are TRBV18 and TRBJ1-5; D is possibly TRBD1 (6 bases). V lost 3 bases and J 5 bases, leaving 11 bases between the germline ends. The CDR3 length is 14 residues. Germline CDR1 reads KGHSH; CDR2 reads LQKENI. CDR3 bases: TGTGCCAGCTCACCGGGGGCACGGGATCAGCCCCAGCATTTT. Translation: CASSPGARDQPQHF.

This chain connects TRBV6-1 to TRBJ1-6, with TRBD1 matching 8 bases. V dropped 2 bases and J dropped 5; count of bases not matched to a gene: 2. Germline loops: CDR1 MNHNS, CDR2 SASEGT. The CDR3 sequence is 15 residues long. The CDR3 coding sequence is TGTGCCAGCAGTGAAAAGACAGGGGATAATTCACCCCTCCACTTT. It yields the protein CASSEKTGDNSPLHF.